Shown below are 25 T cell receptor beta chains from a single sample sequenced in a study of T-cell memory formation after mild COVID-19. TCRdb recomputed calls from the 5' RACE reads with MiXCR, one row per CDR3 protein. The sample includes about 560,000 distinct CDR3 sequences, 20% to 25% seen only once; the top ten take approximately 8.4%. Sample: PBMCs or a T cell subset sorted from them (not recorded which). The receptors stem from an adult woman who had mild COVID-19 (a few samples of this study predate the infection). Cell type and time point are not known.

This chain connects TRBV6-5 to TRBJ1-1; D remains ambiguous. There are 13 residues in the CDR3. Germline CDR1 and CDR2: MNHEY and SVGAGI. Trimming stripped 0 bases from V and 5 bases from J, with 7 bases between. The CDR3, as DNA: TGTGCCAGCAGTTACTCTAAGGGAACTGAAGCTTTCTTT. Translating gives CASSYSKGTEAFF.

The rearrangement uses TRBV5-1 and TRBJ2-3; D is unclear. Germline CDR1 SGHRS, CDR2 YFSETQ. The CDR3 extends over 15 amino acids. V was clipped by 2 bases and J by 4 bases, with 14 bases between them. The CDR3 DNA reads as TGCGCCAGCAGCTTTGTGTCTCCTTCCCCAGATACGCAGTATTTT. Translating gives CASSFVSPSPDTQYF. Full variable domain (missing parts from reference TRBV5-1 and TRBJ2-3): KAGVTQTPRYLIKTRGQQVTLSCSPISGHRSVSWYQQTPGQGLQFLFEYFSETQRNKGNFPGRFSGRQFSNSRSEMNVSTLELGDSALYLCASSFVSPSPDTQYFGPGTRLTVL.

This clonotype showed up just a few times. This chain uses TRBV20-1 with TRBJ1-1, with D uncertain. Between the trimmed V and J ends, which lost 0 bases and 3 bases, there was a span of 8 bases. The germline CDR1 and CDR2 sequences are DFQATT and SNEGSKA (reference sequence). The CDR3 is 13 residues long. Here the CDR3 reads CSARESSYTEAFF. In DNA form, the CDR3 reads TGCAGTGCTAGAGAGTCGAGCTACACTGAAGCTTTCTTT.

This clonotype has just a few counts. The V call is TRBV5-6, the J call TRBJ2-6, with D possibly TRBD2 on 7 matching bases. The germline V and J ends were trimmed by 4 bases and 0 bases, with 20 bases remaining between them. CDR1 and CDR2 from the germline V gene are SGHDT and YYEEEE. The CDR3 covers 19 residues. CDR3 amino acids: CASSGSRGARGSGANVLTF. CDR3 nucleotides: TGTGCCAGCAGCGGAAGCCGGGGGGCACGGGGCTCTGGGGCCAACGTCCTGACTTTC.

J is TRBJ2-3 and V is TRBV5-1; D may be TRBD1 (6 bases). Germline V gene data show CDR1 as SGHRS and CDR2 as YFSETQ. The CDR3 is 15 amino acids. With 4 bases removed from V and 2 bases from J, the gap between germline ends came to 14 bases. CDR3 DNA: TGCGCCAGCAGCCTTCGGACAGATTTCACAGATACGCAGTATTTT. Translated: CASSLRTDFTDTQYF.

V gene TRBV19 combines with J gene TRBJ1-2; D is ambiguous. The CDR3 sequence is 17 residues long. Trimming pared 8 bases from V and 3 bases from J, leaving 25 bases between. Germline V CDR1 and CDR2: LNHDA, SQIVND (reference sequence). Here the CDR3 DNA reads TGTGCCAGTGCCCCGACTTGGAGGCCACCACAACACTATGGCTACACCTTC. Translating it yields CASAPTWRPPQHYGYTF.

This clonotype was detected a few times. The rearrangement joins TRBV6-5 to TRBJ1-1; D possibly corresponds to TRBD1 (5 bases). The CDR3 contains 15 residues. The V gene's germline CDR1 is MNHEY and CDR2 SVGAGI. The V end lost 0 bases, the J end lost 4 bases, and 12 bases lay between the germline ends. This chain's CDR3 is CASSYSVGQGTEAFF. CDR3 nucleotides: TGTGCCAGCAGTTACTCGGTGGGTCAGGGCACTGAAGCTTTCTTT.

This clonotype was counted a few times. The CDR3 loop is CASRVLTGSGELFF. The CDR3 bases are TGTGCCAGCAGGGTACTCACAGGATCCGGGGAGCTGTTTTTT. The V and J genes are TRBV28 and TRBJ2-2, with a weak D call TRBD1 (5 bases). The germline gives CDR1 MDHEN, CDR2 SYDVKM. This CDR3 has 14 residues. V lost 6 bases, J lost 6 bases, and 14 bases lay in between.

This clonotype was detected only a few times. This sequence joins TRBV5-1 and TRBJ2-5, with D unclear. The CDR3 is 11 amino acids. The V end was cut by 5 bases, the J end by 4 bases, with 6 bases between. Per the germline V gene, CDR1 is SGHRS and CDR2 is YFSETQ. The CDR3 bases are TGCGCCAGCAGATTCGGAGAGACCCAGTACTTC. Its translation: CASRFGETQYF.

This clonotype was detected a few times. The chain couples TRBV3-1 to TRBJ2-5, with a tentative D call TRBD2 (5 bases). The CDR3 is made up of 14 amino acids. From germline, CDR1 is LGHDT and CDR2 YNNKEL (reference sequence). V was cut by 3 bases and J by 1 base, with 9 bases left in between. This CDR3 is CASSHLLGQETQYF. CDR3 nucleotide sequence: TGTGCCAGCAGCCACCTACTAGGCCAAGAGACCCAGTACTTC.

The chain has TRBV19 and TRBJ1-2; a weak D match, TRBD1 (5 bases). The CDR3 has 15 amino acids. The germline V gene has CDR1 LNHDA and CDR2 SQIVND (reference sequence). Trimming cost V 3 bases and J 6 bases, with 17 bases left between them. CDR3 nucleotide sequence: TGTGCCAGTAGTATGGCAGGGAGTATTTCGAATGGCTACACCTTC. Protein: CASSMAGSISNGYTF.

The rearrangement links TRBV7-9 to TRBJ1-2, with D unclear. Germline CDR1 SEHNR, CDR2 FQNEAQ (reference sequence). This CDR3 has 15 amino acids. Trimming took 4 bases from V and 0 from J, leaving 12 bases between them. The CDR3, as DNA: TGTGCCAGCAGCTCCTCAGGCGCAGCTAACTATGGCTACACCTTC. It translates to CASSSSGAANYGYTF.

This chain connects TRBV19 to TRBJ1-4; 7 bases are a match to TRBD1. V lost 6 bases, J lost 4 bases, and 8 bases stayed unmatched. Germline lookup yields CDR1 LNHDA and CDR2 SQIVND (reference sequence). CDR3 length: 15 amino acids. In nucleotides, the CDR3 is TGTGCCAGTAGCCCAGCAGGACAGGTTAATGAAAAACTGTTTTTT. As protein: CASSPAGQVNEKLFF.

This clonotype turned up a few times. The chain uses TRBV6-5 and TRBJ2-5, with 9 bases matching TRBD2. Looked up from germline, CDR1 is MNHEY and CDR2 is SVGAGI. V gave up 7 bases and J gave up 0 bases; unmatched junction bases: 6. This CDR3 has 15 amino acids. The CDR3 loop reads CASIGRGGHQETQYF. The CDR3 nucleotides are TGTGCCAGCATCGGGCGGGGGGGGCACCAAGAGACCCAGTACTTC.

The chain carries TRBV7-3 and TRBJ2-7, with a possible D match to TRBD2 (7 bases). The CDR3 has 16 amino acids. V shed 0 bases and J shed 3 bases, with 15 bases lying between them. Germline-derived CDR1 and CDR2 are SGHTA and FQGTGA. The DNA of the CDR3 is TGTGCCAGCAGCTTAACGGGAGGGGGGACTGGCTACGAGCAGTACTTC. The encoded protein is CASSLTGGGTGYEQYF.

CDR3 protein: CASSGQLATNEKLFF. The DNA for the CDR3 is TGTGCCAGCTCAGGCCAGCTTGCAACTAATGAAAAACTGTTTTTT. The chain recombines TRBV18 with TRBJ1-4; D unclear. The CDR3 length is 15 residues. Deletions cut 5 bases from V and 0 bases from J, with 10 bases between. Germline loops: CDR1 KGHSH, CDR2 LQKENI.

The chain joins TRBV7-9 to TRBJ1-5, with D unresolved. Trimming removed 3 bases from V and 0 bases from J, with 9 bases in between. The CDR3 loop spans 15 amino acids. Germline-derived CDR1 and CDR2 are SEHNR and FQNEAQ (reference sequence). The CDR3 is CASSFGTASNQPQHF. CDR3 sequence (DNA): TGTGCCAGCAGCTTCGGCACAGCTAGCAATCAGCCCCAGCATTTT.

This clonotype has only a few counts. The chain joins TRBV5-6 to TRBJ1-2; D is unresolved. V lost 0 bases, J lost 3 bases, and 9 bases lay in between. Germline V gene sequence: CDR1 SGHDT, CDR2 YYEEEE. The CDR3 runs to 14 residues. CDR3 DNA sequence: TGTGCCAGCAGCTTGGTCTCCAGTCACTATGGCTACACCTTC. Protein product: CASSLVSSHYGYTF.

The gene calls are TRBV5-4 and TRBJ2-5, with D perhaps matching TRBD2 (5 bases). The germline V gene encodes CDR1 SGHNT and CDR2 YYREEE (reference sequence). The CDR3 contains 15 residues. The V and J ends lost 3 bases and 0 bases respectively, with 12 bases between them. The CDR3 is CASSSWTGNQETQYF. CDR3 coding DNA: TGTGCCAGCAGCTCTTGGACTGGAAACCAAGAGACCCAGTACTTC.

The V and J genes are TRBV12-3 or TRBV12-4 and TRBJ1-1; D is undetermined. This CDR3 is 14 amino acids long. Trimming stripped 6 bases from V and 4 bases from J, with 15 bases between. CDR3 sequence: CASSHTAGSTEAFF. As DNA, the CDR3 is TGTGCCAGCAGCCATACTGCGGGTTCCACTGAAGCTTTCTTT.

Points on this clonotype: The junction departs from germline at one end; a sequencing error may be responsible. CDR3 DNA: TGTGCCAGCAGCTCATCAGGGGGGAACACCAGGGAGCTGTTTTTT. Residues: CASSSSGGNTRELFF. The chain links TRBV7-9 to TRBJ2-2; D possibly corresponds to TRBD1 (7 bases). The CDR3 extends over 15 amino acids. Germline V gene lookup returns CDR1 SEHNR and CDR2 FQNEAQ (reference sequence).

In this sample, this clonotype turned up a few times. The chain carries TRBV6-5 and TRBJ1-6; TRBD1 matches 7 bases. Germline V CDR1 and CDR2: MNHEY, SVGAGI. The CDR3 sequence is 15 residues long. J gave up 10 bases and V 6 bases, and 12 bases lay outside the gene matches. CDR3 DNA sequence: TGTGCCAGCAGGACGGGTAGGGGGCCTTTGTCACCCCTCCACTTT. Translating it yields CASRTGRGPLSPLHF.

The chain employs TRBV6-1 and TRBJ2-5, with unresolved D. With 1 base removed from V and 2 bases from J, the gap between germline ends came to 2 bases. Germline V gives CDR1 MNHNS, CDR2 SASEGT. The CDR3 is 12 amino acids. CDR3 in amino acids: CASSEVQETQYF. As DNA, the CDR3 is TGTGCCAGCAGTGAAGTTCAAGAGACCCAGTACTTC.

This clonotype occurred once. The CDR3 sequence: CASSSQWGGNEQFF. The CDR3 bases are TGTGCCAGTAGTTCTCAATGGGGTGGCAATGAGCAGTTCTTC. The genes are TRBV19 and TRBJ2-1; D not resolved. Per the germline V gene, CDR1 is LNHDA and CDR2 is SQIVND (reference sequence). This CDR3 is 14 amino acids long. V lost 5 bases and J 6 bases, leaving 14 bases between the germline ends.

This clonotype was recorded a few times. The chain recombines TRBV5-5 with TRBJ2-7, with D perhaps TRBD1 (5 bases). CDR3 length: 15 residues. The ends were cut back, 0 bases at V and 0 bases at J, with 10 bases in the middle. Germline loops: CDR1 SGHKS, CDR2 YYEKEE (reference sequence). The CDR3 region is CASSLDRLSSYEQYF. CDR3 bases: TGTGCCAGCAGCTTGGACAGGTTGAGCTCCTACGAGCAGTACTTC.